This is a list of T cell receptor beta chains from one sample in a study of cytomegalovirus exposure and HLA in healthy donors. Profiling relied on immunoSEQ multiplex PCR, and the TCRdb table lists in-frame clones only, not all of them. The sample has over 150,000 clones; about 85% are singletons. Sequences were obtained from PBMCs. These receptors came from a man aged 25-45 years in good health and CMV-seropositive. Each CDR3 is given with its conserved first and last residue. A D gene is named only where the DNA matches it firmly. For some rows the clone size is stated as once, few or many, or as a class when expanded; others skip it.

TGTGCCAGCAGCTCAAGCGGGAACTCCTACAATGAGCAGTTCTTC	CASSSSGNSYNEQFF	TRBJ2-1	-	TRBD2	TRBV7-9
TGTGCCAGTAGTACGCGGGAAAGCGGCCCCGATACGCAGTATTTT	CASSTRESGPDTQYF	TRBJ2-3	-	-	TRBV19
TGTGCCAGCAGCTTCGGTGGGAGCTCCTACAATGAGCAGTTCTTC	CASSFGGSSYNEQFF	TRBJ2-1	-	-	TRBV7-3
TGCGCCAGCAGCCGTCTAGCGGGAGAAAGCGGGGAGCTGTTTTTT	CASSRLAGESGELFF	TRBJ2-2	-	TRBD2	TRBV4-3
TGTGCCAGCAGTGAAAATGGGCACAGGGCTGGAAACACCATATATTTT	CASSENGHRAGNTIYF	TRBJ1-3	-	-	TRBV6-1
TGCGCCAGCAGCCGAGTCAGGGAAATAGGAGAGACCCAGTACTTC	CASSRVREIGETQYF	TRBJ2-5	-	-	TRBV4-3
TGTGCCAGCAGTTCCGTCGGGACAGGGTCCTACGAGCAGTACTTC	CASSSVGTGSYEQYF	TRBJ2-7	few	TRBD1	TRBV6-6
TGTGCCAGCAGCGTGGGCGGACTCAACACAGATACGCAGTATTTT	CASSVGGLNTDTQYF	TRBJ2-3	-	-	TRBV9
TGTGCCAGCAGCCTCAATACCGGACTAGCGGGAGAGCAGTACTTC	CASSLNTGLAGEQYF	TRBJ2-7	-	TRBD2	TRBV13
TGCGCCAGCAGCTTGGAAGGAGGGCTGGGGCCAAATGAGCAGTTCTTC	CASSLEGGLGPNEQFF	TRBJ2-1	-	-	TRBV5-1
TGTGCCAGCAGCGTAGAAGGCCCCCCTAGCGGCACAGATACGCAGTATTTT	CASSVEGPPSGTDTQYF	TRBJ2-3	-	-	TRBV9
TGTGCCAGCAGCTTAGTAGCAGCGGGAGCAGGTTACAATGAGCAGTTCTTC	CASSLVAAGAGYNEQFF	TRBJ2-1	-	TRBD2	TRBV7-2
TGTGCCAGCAGTAAACCGGGACAGGGGACCACCGGGGAGCTGTTTTTT	CASSKPGQGTTGELFF	TRBJ2-2	-	TRBD1	TRBV27
TGCGCCAGCAGCGCGGACTACAATGAGCAGTTCTTC	CASSADYNEQFF	TRBJ2-1	-	-	TRBV5-1
TGCGCCAGCAGCCTACTTAGCGGGAGCTCCTACAATGAGCAGTTCTTC	CASSLLSGSSYNEQFF	TRBJ2-1	once	TRBD2	TRBV5-1
TGTGCCAGCAGCTGGGCCATAAAGGGGACGGGAGGGCCAGGCGAGCAGTACTTC	CASSWAIKGTGGPGEQYF	TRBJ2-7	-	TRBD2	TRBV5-6
TGTGCCACTGGCGTGACTTCCAATGAGCAGTTCTTC	CATGVTSNEQFF	TRBJ2-1	-	-	TRBV2
TGCGCCAGCAGCTCGACAGGGGCGGCCTACGAGCAGTACTTC	CASSSTGAAYEQYF	TRBJ2-7	few	TRBD1	TRBV5-1
TGTGCCAGTACTTTACGGAGGGGACAGGGGAACACCGGGGAGCTGTTTTTT	CASTLRRGQGNTGELFF	TRBJ2-2	-	TRBD1	TRBV19
TGCGCCAGCAGCCAAGTACCGGTTACGGGTTCCCAGTACTTC	CASSQVPVTGSQYF	TRBJ2-5	-	-	TRBV4-1
TGTGCCAGCACCACTAGCGGGAGGGCCGGGGAGACCCAGTACTTC	CASTTSGRAGETQYF	TRBJ2-5	-	TRBD2	TRBV6-6
TGTGCCAGCAGCTTAGAAACGCGTGGCTACACCTTC	CASSLETRGYTF	TRBJ1-2	-	-	TRBV7-9
TGTGCCAGCAGCTTAGACGGACAGGGGGCAAGGAACACTGAAGCTTTCTTT	CASSLDGQGARNTEAFF	TRBJ1-1	-	TRBD1	TRBV7-9
TGTGCCAGCAGTCCCTGTCAGGGTCAGGATTTT	CASSPCQGQDF	TRBJ1-5	-	-	TRBV27
TGCGCCAGCAGCTTGGCCCTAGCGGGCCACAATGAGCAGTTCTTC	CASSLALAGHNEQFF	TRBJ2-1	-	TRBD2	TRBV5-1
TGTTCCAGCAGCCCCCCTGTTGGAGGTCGCTACAATGAGCAGTTCTTC	CSSSPPVGGRYNEQFF	TRBJ2-1	-	-	TRBV7-9
TGTGCCAGCAGCTTAGTAGGGGCTGGGGTATCCTATGGCTACACCTTC	CASSLVGAGVSYGYTF	TRBJ1-2	few	-	TRBV7-2
TGTGCCAGCAGCCTTTTCGGACTAGCGGGTGATGAGCAGTTCTTC	CASSLFGLAGDEQFF	TRBJ2-1	-	TRBD2	TRBV7-3
TGTGCCAGCAGATCAGGACAGGCTTATGAGCAGTTCTTC	CASRSGQAYEQFF	TRBJ2-1	-	TRBD1	TRBV27
TGTGCCAGCAGCCGAGCCGGGACAGGGGCCTTCTACGAGCAGTACTTC	CASSRAGTGAFYEQYF	TRBJ2-7	-	TRBD1	TRBV7-9
TGTGCCAGCAGTCTTCACAGGTCGAACACCGGGGAGCTGTTTTTT	CASSLHRSNTGELFF	TRBJ2-2	-	-	TRBV11-2
TGTGCCAGCTCACCAGTTTACAGGGGAAGCACAGATACGCAGTATTTT	CASSPVYRGSTDTQYF	TRBJ2-3	-	TRBD1	TRBV18
TGTGCCAGCAGCTTAGCCAGGGGCACGGGGGGTGAGACCCAGTACTTC	CASSLARGTGGETQYF	TRBJ2-5	-	-	TRBV7-2
TGTGCCAGCAGCTACAGGGACAGGAACACTGAAGCTTTCTTT	CASSYRDRNTEAFF	TRBJ1-1	-	TRBD1	TRBV14
TGTGCCAGCAGCTTAGGGGACAGGGTTAATTCACCCCTCCACTTT	CASSLGDRVNSPLHF	TRBJ1-6	-	TRBD1	TRBV7-9
TGCGCCAGCAGCTTCAGAGCGGGAGCTGAGCATGAGCAGTTCTTC	CASSFRAGAEHEQFF	TRBJ2-1	-	TRBD2	TRBV5-1
TGTGCTAGTGGTTGGGACACGGGGACCGAGACCCAGTACTTC	CASGWDTGTETQYF	TRBJ2-5	-	-	TRBV12-5
TGTGCCAGCAGTGAATGGCGGGAGGGCACAGATACGCAGTATTTT	CASSEWREGTDTQYF	TRBJ2-3	-	TRBD2	TRBV25-1
TGTGCCAGCAGCTACAGGGGGCAGAGTAATGAAAAACTGTTTTTT	CASSYRGQSNEKLFF	TRBJ1-4	-	TRBD1	TRBV6-5
TGTGCCAGCTCATGGAGTATGATGGCAGGGCCGAAGAACACTGAAGCTTTCTTT	CASSWSMMAGPKNTEAFF	TRBJ1-1	-	-	TRBV18
TGTGCCAGCAGCTCCATGGACAGGGTAGGCAATGAGCAGTTCTTC	CASSSMDRVGNEQFF	TRBJ2-1	once	TRBD1	TRBV5-8
TGTGCCTGGAGTTCGACAGGGTCGAACACTGAAGCTTTCTTT	CAWSSTGSNTEAFF	TRBJ1-1	-	TRBD1	TRBV30